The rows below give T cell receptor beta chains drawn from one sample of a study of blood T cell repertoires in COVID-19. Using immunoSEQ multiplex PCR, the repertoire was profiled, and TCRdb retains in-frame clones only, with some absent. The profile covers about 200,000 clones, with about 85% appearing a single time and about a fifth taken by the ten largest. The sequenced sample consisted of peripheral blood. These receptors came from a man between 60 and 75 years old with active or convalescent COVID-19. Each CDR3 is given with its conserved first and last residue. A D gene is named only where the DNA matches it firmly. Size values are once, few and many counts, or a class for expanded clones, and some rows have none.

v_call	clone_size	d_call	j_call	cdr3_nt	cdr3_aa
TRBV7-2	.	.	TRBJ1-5	TGTGCCAGCAGCTTAGCTAGACAGCCCCAGCATTTT	CASSLARQPQHF
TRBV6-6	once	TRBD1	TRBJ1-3	TGTGCCAGCAGTCCTTCCAGGGGGCCTATATATTTCACCGGAAACACCATATATTTT	CASSPSRGPIYFTGNTIYF
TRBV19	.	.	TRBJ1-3	TGTGCCAGTTCCCACCGGGATAGCTCTGGAAACACCATATATTTT	CASSHRDSSGNTIYF
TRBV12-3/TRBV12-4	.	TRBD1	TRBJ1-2	TGTGCCAGCAGAAGACAGGGGGCGGGCGGCTACACCTTC	CASRRQGAGGYTF
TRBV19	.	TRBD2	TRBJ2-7	TGTGCCAGTAGTACCCGGACTAGCGGGGGGTTCTACGAGCAGTACTTC	CASSTRTSGGFYEQYF
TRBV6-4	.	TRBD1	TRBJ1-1	TGTGCCAGCCCTCGAACTAAATTTGTAGGGGGCGAGTGGTACACTGAAGCTTTCTTT	CASPRTKFVGGEWYTEAFF
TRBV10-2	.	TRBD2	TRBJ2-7	TGCGCCAGCCGGACTAGCGGGGCCCCCTACGAGCAGTACTTC	CASRTSGAPYEQYF
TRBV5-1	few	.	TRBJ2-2	TGCGCCAGCAGCTTGACACACGCGAACACCGGGGAGCTGTTTTTT	CASSLTHANTGELFF
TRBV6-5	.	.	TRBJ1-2	TGTGCCAGCACATCGGGTGGGAGTAACTATGGCTACACCTTC	CASTSGGSNYGYTF
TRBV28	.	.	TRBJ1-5	TGTGCCAGCACAGGGAACCCCTATAATCAGCCCCAGCATTTT	CASTGNPYNQPQHF
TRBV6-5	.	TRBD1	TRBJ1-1	TGTGCCAGTCGGGGCAATACAGGGGGCAAAACTGAAGCTTTCTTT	CASRGNTGGKTEAFF
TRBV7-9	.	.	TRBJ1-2	TGTGCCAGCAGCTTAGTGGGACACGACTATGGCTACACCTTC	CASSLVGHDYGYTF
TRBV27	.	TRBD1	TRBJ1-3	TGTGCCAGCAGTTTACTTCCTCCGGTGGGACAGGGGGATGGCACCATATATTTT	CASSLLPPVGQGDGTIYF
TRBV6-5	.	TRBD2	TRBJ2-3	TGTGCCAGCAGTTACTCGCGGGGGTACACAGATACGCAGTATTTT	CASSYSRGYTDTQYF
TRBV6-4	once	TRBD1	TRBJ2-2	TGTGCCAGGTTTAAGGGGGGGACAGGGGATATCGGGGAGCTGTTTTTT	CARFKGGTGDIGELFF
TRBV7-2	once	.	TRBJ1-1	TGTGCCAGCAGCCCCAGGGGCTGGGCTGAAGCTTTCTTT	CASSPRGWAEAFF
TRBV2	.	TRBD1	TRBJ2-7	TGTGCCAGCAAACAGGGGGTCTACGAGCAGTACTTC	CASKQGVYEQYF
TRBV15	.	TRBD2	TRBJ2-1	TGTGCCACCAGCAGTCCGGGACTAGCGGGGGGGTTCCGGCAGTTCTTC	CATSSPGLAGGFRQFF
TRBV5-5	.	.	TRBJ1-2	TGTGCCAGCAGCTTGGCTGTCGCGAACTATGGCTACACCTTC	CASSLAVANYGYTF
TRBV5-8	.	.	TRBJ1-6	TGTGCCAGCAGCTGGACAGCCCAAAATTCACCCCTCCACTTT	CASSWTAQNSPLHF
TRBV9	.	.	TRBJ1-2	TGTGCCAGCAGCGTAGGAACACCTCTTTCTTATGGCTACACCTTC	CASSVGTPLSYGYTF
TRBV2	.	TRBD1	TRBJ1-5	TGTGCCAGCGGAAGGACAGGGAGGAACCAGCCCCAGCATTTT	CASGRTGRNQPQHF
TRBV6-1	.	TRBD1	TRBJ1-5	TGTGCCAGCAGTGAATACGCTGCCGGGACAGGGTGGGATCAGCCCCAGCATTTT	CASSEYAAGTGWDQPQHF
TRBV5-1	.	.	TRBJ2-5	TGCGCCAGCAGCTTGGTTGTAGCCTCTAAGACCCAGTACTTC	CASSLVVASKTQYF
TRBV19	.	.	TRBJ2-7	TGTGCCAGTAGTACCCGGGGTGGAGGCTACGAGCAGTACTTC	CASSTRGGGYEQYF
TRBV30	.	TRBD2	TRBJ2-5	TGTGCCTGGAGTGTAGGCCTAGCGGGGGGCCAAGAGACCCAGTACTTC	CAWSVGLAGGQETQYF
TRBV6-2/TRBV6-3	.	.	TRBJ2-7	TGTGCCAGCAGTTACCCGCCCGCTTCGCGCTACGAGCAGTACTTC	CASSYPPASRYEQYF
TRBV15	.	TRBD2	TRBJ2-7	TGTGCCACCGGGGAGGGACCCTACGAGCAGTACTTC	CATGEGPYEQYF
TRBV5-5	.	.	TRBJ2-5	TGTGCCAGCAGCTTGGGCAGGTACCAAGAGACCCAGTACTTC	CASSLGRYQETQYF
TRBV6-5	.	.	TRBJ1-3	TGTGCCAGCAGTTACTCGGTAACTTCTGGAAACACCATATATTTT	CASSYSVTSGNTIYF